This T cell receptor beta chain was documented in a study of blood T cell repertoires in COVID-19. Study summary: There were acute and convalescent COVID-19 samples, and they came from the United States, Italy and Spain. The cDNA or gDNA used as material had been derived from T cells, B-cell-depleted T cells, or PBMCs.

After removal of 6 bases from V and 5 bases from J, the junction contained 5 bases not matched to a gene. The CDR3 has 12 residues. The germline V gene has CDR1 SQVTM and CDR2 ANQGSEA. Per the original data handling: Nucleated cell number was recorded as an estimate derived from reference gene primer amplification. The assay was immunoSEQ multiplex PCR, and TCRdb's table has in-frame clones only and misses some. For V, J and clone size, that table is used; D and trimming come from the DNA. The sample has over 200,000 clones, around 84% seen once. The origin of this receptor is an elderly woman with active or convalescent COVID-19. V and J are TRBV29-1 and TRBJ2-5; 8 bases agree with TRBD2. The sample comprised peripheral blood. The CDR3 nucleotides are TGCAGCGTGGGACTAGTCCTCGAGACCCAGTACTTC. It codes for CSVGLVLETQYF.